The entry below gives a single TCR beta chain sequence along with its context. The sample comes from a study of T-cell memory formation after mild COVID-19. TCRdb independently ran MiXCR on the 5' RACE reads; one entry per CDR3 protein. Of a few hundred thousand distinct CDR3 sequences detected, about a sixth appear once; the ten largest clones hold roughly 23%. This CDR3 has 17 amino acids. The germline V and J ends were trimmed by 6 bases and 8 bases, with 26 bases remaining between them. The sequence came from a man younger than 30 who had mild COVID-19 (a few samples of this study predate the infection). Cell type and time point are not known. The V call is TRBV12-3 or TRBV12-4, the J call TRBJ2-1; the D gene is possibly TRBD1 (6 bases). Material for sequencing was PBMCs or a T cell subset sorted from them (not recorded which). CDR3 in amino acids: CASSPIRQGPIMDEQFF. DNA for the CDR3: TGTGCCAGCAGCCCCATCCGCCAGGGGCCGATAATGGATGAGCAGTTCTTC.